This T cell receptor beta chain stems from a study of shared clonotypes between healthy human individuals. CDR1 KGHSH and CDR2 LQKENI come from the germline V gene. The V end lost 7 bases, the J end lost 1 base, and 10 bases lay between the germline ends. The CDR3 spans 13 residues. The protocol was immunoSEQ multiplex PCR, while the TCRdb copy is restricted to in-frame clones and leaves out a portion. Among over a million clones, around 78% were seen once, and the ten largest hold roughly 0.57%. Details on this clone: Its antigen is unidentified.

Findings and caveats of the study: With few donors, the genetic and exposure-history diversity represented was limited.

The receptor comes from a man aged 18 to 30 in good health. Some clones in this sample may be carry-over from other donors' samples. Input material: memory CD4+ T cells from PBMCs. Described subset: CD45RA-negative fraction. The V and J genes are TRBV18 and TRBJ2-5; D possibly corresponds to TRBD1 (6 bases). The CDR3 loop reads CASFRDTQETQYF. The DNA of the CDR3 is TGTGCCAGCTTCCGGGACACCCAAGAGACCCAGTACTTC.